These 14 T cell receptor beta chains came from one sample sequenced in a study of shared clonotypes between healthy human individuals. Naivety among CD8 cells was defined by CD45RO negativity and positive CCR7 selection, thereby excluding terminally differentiated effector memory CD45RA+ cells. Only in-frame clones appear in the TCRdb table, and some are missing; sequencing was by immunoSEQ multiplex PCR. The sample has about 2.1 million clones, 93% seen once. Sequences were obtained from naive CD8+ T cells from PBMCs. All receptors derive from a man between 18 and 29 years old in good health. Some clones in this sample may be carry-over from other donors' samples.

This chain joins TRBV9 and TRBJ2-2; tentative D call: TRBD2 (6 bases). There are 14 residues in the CDR3. Trimming left V 2 bases short and J 4 bases short, with 9 bases between. CDR1 is SGDLS and CDR2 is YYNGEE in the germline V gene. The CDR3, as DNA: TGTGCCAGCAGCGTCAAGGGAGGCACCGGGGAGCTGTTTTTT. This translates into CASSVKGGTGELFF.

The chain combines TRBV7-3 with TRBJ2-1; D is perhaps TRBD2 (5 bases). The CDR3 runs 13 residues. Germline values: CDR1 SGHTA, CDR2 FQGTGA. With 3 bases removed from V and 2 bases from J, the gap between germline ends came to 5 bases. CDR3 bases: TGTGCCAGCAGCTTCGGGGCCTACAATGAGCAGTTCTTC. Translated, it gives CASSFGAYNEQFF.

V usage is TRBV6-5 and J usage is TRBJ2-5; D is uncertain. The CDR3 consists of 13 residues. The V gene's germline CDR1 is MNHEY and CDR2 SVGAGI. V was pared by 2 bases and J by 7 bases, with 11 bases between. In DNA form, the CDR3 reads TGTGCCAGCAGTTACGCGGCCTCGGGGACCCAGTACTTC. It is translated as CASSYAASGTQYF.

The chain uses TRBV7-9 and TRBJ2-1; TRBD2 matches at 7 bases. V trimming: 4 bases; J trimming: 9 bases; junction bases outside the gene matches: 9. Germline lookup yields CDR1 SEHNR and CDR2 FQNEAQ (reference sequence). The CDR3 is made up of 14 amino acids. The DNA for the CDR3 is TGTGCCAGCAGCTCCCTCGAATGGGGGGGTGAGCAGTTCTTC. Its protein product is CASSSLEWGGEQFF. Based on the CDR3 plus reference TRBV7-9 and TRBJ2-1, the full variable domain is DTGVSQNPRHKITKRGQNVTFRCDPISEHNRLYWYRQTLGQGPEFLTYFQNEAQLEKSRLLSDRFSAERPKGSFSTLEIQRTEQGDSAMYLCASSSLEWGGEQFFGPGTRLTVL.

A note on this clone: The identical CDR3 is also encoded by other nucleotide sequences in the sample. This chain connects TRBV9 to TRBJ2-1; 7 bases are a match to TRBD2. Germline lookup yields CDR1 SGDLS and CDR2 YYNGEE. The CDR3 spans 14 residues. V gave up 0 bases and J gave up 8 bases; unmatched junction bases: 5. In DNA, the CDR3 is TGTGCCAGCAGCGTAGGCGGGAGCGGCTATGAGCAGTTCTTC. Protein product: CASSVGGSGYEQFF.

The chain combines TRBV5-1 with TRBJ2-7, with D uncertain. CDR1 is SGHRS and CDR2 is YFSETQ in the germline V gene. The CDR3 consists of 13 residues. With 4 bases removed from V and 1 base from J, the gap between germline ends came to 9 bases. The chain's CDR3 is CASSITSSYEQYF. In DNA form, the CDR3 reads TGCGCCAGCAGCATAACGTCGTCCTACGAGCAGTACTTC.

The chain uses TRBV6-1 and TRBJ2-1, with D hard to call. This CDR3 is built from 12 residues. Germline V gene sequence: CDR1 MNHNS, CDR2 SASEGT. V lost 3 bases and J lost 15, with 15 bases in between. Here the CDR3 DNA reads TGTGCCAGCAGTGACTTCGGGCCCCTGGGGTTCTTC. It is translated as CASSDFGPLGFF.

This clone was picked up one time. The rearrangement joins TRBV6-6 to TRBJ2-3; 8 bases match TRBD2. After removal of 0 bases from V and 2 bases from J, the junction contained 4 bases not matched to a gene. Germline values: CDR1 MNHNY, CDR2 SVGAGI (reference sequence). CDR3 length equals 16 residues. The CDR3 reads CASSYSQGLVTDTQYF. The CDR3 DNA reads as TGTGCCAGCAGTTACTCCCAGGGACTAGTCACAGATACGCAGTATTTT.

The J gene is TRBJ2-7, the V gene TRBV14; 8 bases fit TRBD1. The CDR3 totals 14 residues. CDR1 is SGHDN, CDR2 FVKESK, per germline. The trim removed 3 bases at V and 3 bases at J, leaving 4 bases unmatched. The CDR3 DNA reads TGTGCCAGCAGCCATCCGGGACAGGTCTACGAGCAGTACTTC. It encodes CASSHPGQVYEQYF.

V and J are TRBV27 and TRBJ2-1, with 8 nucleotides matching TRBD2. This CDR3 has 14 amino acids. V shed 6 bases, J shed 0 bases, and the junction held 1 base outside the gene matches. The germline V gene has CDR1 MNHEY and CDR2 SMNVEV (reference sequence). As DNA, the CDR3 is TGTGCCAGCAGACGGGAGGGCTCCTACAATGAGCAGTTCTTC. Protein sequence: CASRREGSYNEQFF.

The chain recombines TRBV7-9 with TRBJ1-2; no definite D call. Germline CDR1 is SEHNR and CDR2 is FQNEAQ (reference sequence). This CDR3 has 16 residues. Trimming took 7 bases from V and 8 from J, leaving 26 bases between them. CDR3 sequence reads: CASTRHRGEGEDGYTF. CDR3 bases: TGTGCCAGCACCCGACACCGTGGTGAGGGAGAGGACGGCTACACCTTC.

The chain employs TRBV11-2 and TRBJ2-5; a weak D match, TRBD2 (6 bases). Deletions cut 6 bases from V and 4 bases from J, with 12 bases between. Germline lookup yields CDR1 SGHAT and CDR2 FQNNGV. This CDR3 comprises 13 residues. CDR3 nucleotides: TGTGCCAGCAGGGACCTGGGAGGAGAGACCCAGTACTTC. It encodes CASRDLGGETQYF.

J is TRBJ2-1 and V is TRBV27; D may be TRBD2 (5 bases). This CDR3 spans 14 amino acids. Trimming removed 5 bases at V and 7 bases at J, with 15 bases between. Germline loops: CDR1 MNHEY, CDR2 SMNVEV (reference sequence). The CDR3 DNA sequence: TGTGCCAGCAGTCTAAGGACCCCGGGGAATGAGCAGTTCTTC. It translates to CASSLRTPGNEQFF.

This chain joins TRBV11-2 and TRBJ2-7; D is undetermined. Germline CDR1 reads SGHAT; CDR2 reads FQNNGV. V was trimmed by 4 bases and J by 3 bases, leaving 16 bases between them. The CDR3 loop spans 15 amino acids. CDR3 bases: TGTGCCAGCAGCTCGAGCGTCCCGGTAAACTACGAGCAGTACTTC. Residues: CASSSSVPVNYEQYF.